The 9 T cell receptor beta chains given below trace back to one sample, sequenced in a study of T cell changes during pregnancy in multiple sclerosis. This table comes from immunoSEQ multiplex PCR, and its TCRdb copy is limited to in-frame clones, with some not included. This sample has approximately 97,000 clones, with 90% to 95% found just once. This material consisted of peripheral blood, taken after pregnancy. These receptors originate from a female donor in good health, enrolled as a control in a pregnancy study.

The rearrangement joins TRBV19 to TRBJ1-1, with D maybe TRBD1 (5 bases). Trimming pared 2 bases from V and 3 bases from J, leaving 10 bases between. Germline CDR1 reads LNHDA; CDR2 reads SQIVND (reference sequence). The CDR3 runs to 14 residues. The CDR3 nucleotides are TGTGCCAGTAGTATATTCCGGGACTACACTGAAGCTTTCTTT. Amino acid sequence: CASSIFRDYTEAFF.

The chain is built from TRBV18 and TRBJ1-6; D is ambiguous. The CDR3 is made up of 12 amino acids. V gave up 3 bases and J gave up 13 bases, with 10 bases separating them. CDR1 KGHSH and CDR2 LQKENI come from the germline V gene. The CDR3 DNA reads TGTGCCAGCTCACCTTCCGACGGGCCCCTCCACTTT. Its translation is CASSPSDGPLHF. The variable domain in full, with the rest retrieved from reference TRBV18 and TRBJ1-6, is NAGVMQNPRHLVRRRGQEARLRCSPMKGHSHVYWYRQLPEEGLKFMVYLQKENIIDESGMPKERFSAEFPKEGPSILRIQQVVRGDSAAYFCASSPSDGPLHFGNGTRLTVT.

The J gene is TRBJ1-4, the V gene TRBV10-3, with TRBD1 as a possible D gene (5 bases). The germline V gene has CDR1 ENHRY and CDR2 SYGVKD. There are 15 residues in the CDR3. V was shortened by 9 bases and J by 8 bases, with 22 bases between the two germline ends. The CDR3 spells CAIKSNGAELEKLFF. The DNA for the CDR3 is TGTGCCATTAAGTCAAATGGGGCGGAATTGGAAAAACTGTTTTTT.

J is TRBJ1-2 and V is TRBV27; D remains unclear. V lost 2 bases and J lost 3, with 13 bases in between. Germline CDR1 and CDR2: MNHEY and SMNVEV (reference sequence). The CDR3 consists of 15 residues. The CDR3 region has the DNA TGTGCCAGCAGTTTAGTATCTGGAGCGGACTATGGCTACACCTTC. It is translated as CASSLVSGADYGYTF.

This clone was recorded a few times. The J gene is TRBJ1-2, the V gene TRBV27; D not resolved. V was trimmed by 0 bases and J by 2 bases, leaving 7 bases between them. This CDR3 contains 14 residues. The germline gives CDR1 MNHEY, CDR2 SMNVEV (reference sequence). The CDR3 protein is CASSLSSGNYGYTF. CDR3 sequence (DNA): TGTGCCAGCAGTTTATCGTCGGGGAACTATGGCTACACCTTC.

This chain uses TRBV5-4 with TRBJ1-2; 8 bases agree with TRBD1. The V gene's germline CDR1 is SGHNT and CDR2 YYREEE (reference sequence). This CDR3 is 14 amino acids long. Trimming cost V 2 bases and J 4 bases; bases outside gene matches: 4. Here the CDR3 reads CASSFGDRGYGYTF. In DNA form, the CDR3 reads TGTGCCAGCAGCTTTGGCGACAGGGGCTATGGCTACACCTTC.

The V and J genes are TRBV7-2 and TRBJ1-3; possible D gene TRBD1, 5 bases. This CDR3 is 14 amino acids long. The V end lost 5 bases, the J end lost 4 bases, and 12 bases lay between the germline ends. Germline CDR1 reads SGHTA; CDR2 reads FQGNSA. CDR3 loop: CASSAQGLGNTIYF. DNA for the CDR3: TGTGCCAGCAGCGCCCAGGGATTAGGAAACACCATATATTTT.

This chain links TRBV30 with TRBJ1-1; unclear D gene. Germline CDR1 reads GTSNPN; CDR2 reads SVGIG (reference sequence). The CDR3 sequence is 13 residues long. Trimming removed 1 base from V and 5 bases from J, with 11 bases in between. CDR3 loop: CAWSDWSGTEAFF. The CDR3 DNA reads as TGTGCCTGGAGTGATTGGTCGGGTACTGAAGCTTTCTTT. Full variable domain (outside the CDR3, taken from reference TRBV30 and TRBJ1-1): SQTIHQWPATLVQPVGSPLSLECTVEGTSNPNLYWYRQAAGRGLQLLFYSVGIGQISSEVPQNLSASRPQDRQFILSSKKLLLSDSGFYLCAWSDWSGTEAFFGQGTRLTVV.

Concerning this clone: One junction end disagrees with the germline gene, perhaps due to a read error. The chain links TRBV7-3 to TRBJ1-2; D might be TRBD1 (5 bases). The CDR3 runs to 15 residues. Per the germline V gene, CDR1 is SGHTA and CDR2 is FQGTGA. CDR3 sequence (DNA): TGTGCCAGCAGCCCCCAGGAGGGGTCGCTCTATGGCCACACCTTC. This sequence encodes CASSPQEGSLYGHTF.